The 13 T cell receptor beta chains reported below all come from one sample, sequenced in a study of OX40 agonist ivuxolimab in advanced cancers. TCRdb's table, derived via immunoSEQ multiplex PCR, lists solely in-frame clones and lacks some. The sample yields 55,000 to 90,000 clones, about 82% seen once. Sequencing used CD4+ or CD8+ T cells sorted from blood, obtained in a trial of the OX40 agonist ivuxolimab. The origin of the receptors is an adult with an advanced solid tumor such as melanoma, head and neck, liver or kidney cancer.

The CDR3 loop is CASSEYRGRTGELFF. Written as DNA, the CDR3 is TGTGCCAGCAGTGAGTACAGGGGGCGGACCGGGGAGCTGTTTTTT. This chain uses TRBV6-1 with TRBJ2-2; 9 bases are a match to TRBD1. The CDR3 runs to 15 residues. Germline lookup yields CDR1 MNHNS and CDR2 SASEGT. V was clipped by 3 bases and J by 5 bases; unmatched bases: 4.

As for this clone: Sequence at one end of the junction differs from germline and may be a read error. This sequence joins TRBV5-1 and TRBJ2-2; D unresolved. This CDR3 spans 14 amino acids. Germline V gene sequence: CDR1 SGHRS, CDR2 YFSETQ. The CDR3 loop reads CAGSLQPNTGELFF. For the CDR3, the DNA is TGCGCCGGCAGCTTACAACCTAACACCGGGGAGCTGTTTTTT.

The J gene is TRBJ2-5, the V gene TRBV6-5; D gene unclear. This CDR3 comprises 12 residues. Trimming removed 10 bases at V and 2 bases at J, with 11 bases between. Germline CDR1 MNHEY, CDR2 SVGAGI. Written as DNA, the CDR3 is TGTGCCACCGGTGCGCTTCAAGAGACCCAGTACTTC. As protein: CATGALQETQYF.

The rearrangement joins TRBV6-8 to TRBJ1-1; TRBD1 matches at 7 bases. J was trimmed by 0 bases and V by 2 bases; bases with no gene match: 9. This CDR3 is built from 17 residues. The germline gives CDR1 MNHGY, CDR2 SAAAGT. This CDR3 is CASSYVTGDLMNTEAFF. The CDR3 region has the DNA TGTGCCAGCAGTTACGTCACAGGGGATCTAATGAACACTGAAGCTTTCTTT.

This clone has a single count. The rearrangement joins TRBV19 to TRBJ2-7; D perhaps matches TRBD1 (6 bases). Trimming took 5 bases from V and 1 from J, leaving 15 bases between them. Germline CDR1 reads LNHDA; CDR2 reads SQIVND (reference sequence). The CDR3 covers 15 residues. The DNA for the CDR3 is TGTGCCAGTAGTCTTAACAGGGCCCCATCCTACGAGCAGTACTTC. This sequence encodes CASSLNRAPSYEQYF.

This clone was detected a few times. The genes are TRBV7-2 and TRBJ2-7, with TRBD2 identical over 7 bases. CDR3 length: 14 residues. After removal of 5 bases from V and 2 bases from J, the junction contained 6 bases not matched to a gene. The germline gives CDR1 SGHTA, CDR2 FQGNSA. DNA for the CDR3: TGTGCCAGCAGCCGGGACTACCCCCCCTACGAGCAGTACTTC. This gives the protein CASSRDYPPYEQYF.

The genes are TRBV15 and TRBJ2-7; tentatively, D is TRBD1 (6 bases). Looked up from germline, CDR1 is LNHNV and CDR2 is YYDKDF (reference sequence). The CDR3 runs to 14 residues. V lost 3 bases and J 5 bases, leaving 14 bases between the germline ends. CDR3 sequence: CATSRAQGIHEQYF. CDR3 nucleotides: TGTGCCACCAGCAGGGCACAGGGCATACACGAGCAGTACTTC.

The CDR3 sequence is CASSSPGENTGELFF. As DNA, the CDR3 is TGTGCCAGCAGTTCCCCGGGGGAGAACACCGGGGAGCTGTTTTTT. The genes are TRBV28 and TRBJ2-2; tentatively, D is TRBD2 (6 bases). This CDR3 is built from 15 residues. Germline CDR1 reads MDHEN; CDR2 reads SYDVKM. Trimming cost V 4 bases and J 1 base, with 10 bases left between them.

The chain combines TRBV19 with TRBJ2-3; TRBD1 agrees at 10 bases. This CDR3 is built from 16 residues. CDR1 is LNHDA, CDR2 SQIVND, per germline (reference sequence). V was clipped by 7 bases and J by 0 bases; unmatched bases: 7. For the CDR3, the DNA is TGTGCCAGTAATGACAGGGGGCACATAAGCACAGATACGCAGTATTTT. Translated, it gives CASNDRGHISTDTQYF.

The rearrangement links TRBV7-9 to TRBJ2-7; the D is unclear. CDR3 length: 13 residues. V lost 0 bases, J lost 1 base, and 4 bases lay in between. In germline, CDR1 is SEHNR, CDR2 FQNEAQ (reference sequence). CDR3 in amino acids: CASSLAFSYEQYF. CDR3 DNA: TGTGCCAGCAGCTTAGCGTTTTCCTACGAGCAGTACTTC.

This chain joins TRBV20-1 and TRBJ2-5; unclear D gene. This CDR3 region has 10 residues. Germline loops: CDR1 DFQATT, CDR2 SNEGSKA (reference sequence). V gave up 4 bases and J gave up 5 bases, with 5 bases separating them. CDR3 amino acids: CSATVETQYF. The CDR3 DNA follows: TGCAGTGCTACTGTGGAGACCCAGTACTTC.

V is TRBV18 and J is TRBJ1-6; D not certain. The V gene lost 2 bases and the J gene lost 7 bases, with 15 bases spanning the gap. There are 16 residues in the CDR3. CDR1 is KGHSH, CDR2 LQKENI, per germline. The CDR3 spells CASSPIPSAPNSPLHF. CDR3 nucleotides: TGTGCCAGCTCACCAATTCCTTCGGCGCCCAATTCACCCCTCCACTTT.

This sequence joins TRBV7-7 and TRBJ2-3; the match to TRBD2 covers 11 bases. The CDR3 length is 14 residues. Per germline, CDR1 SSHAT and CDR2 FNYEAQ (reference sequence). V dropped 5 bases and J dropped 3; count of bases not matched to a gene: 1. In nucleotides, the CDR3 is TGTGCCAGCAGCCCTAGCGGGGGGACAGATACGCAGTATTTT. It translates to CASSPSGGTDTQYF.